The rows below give T cell receptor beta chains drawn from one sample of a study of T cell responses to AZD1222 COVID-19 vaccine. The data were produced by immunoSEQ multiplex PCR, yet TCRdb's version contains in-frame clones alone and is incomplete. Among tens of thousands of clones listed, 92% were seen once. The sequencing used peripheral blood, collected 28 days after the second AZD1222 dose. These receptor sequences come from an adult who received the AZD1222 COVID-19 vaccine. The CDR3 runs from the conserved cysteine through the conserved F or W. A D gene is named only where the DNA matches it firmly. The size of a clone is reported for some rows only, either as once, few or many, or as a class for expanded clones.

cdr3_nt: TGTGCCAGCAGCTTAGTAGGACAGGTCGCCTACAATGAGCAGTTCTTC; cdr3_aa: CASSLVGQVAYNEQFF; j_call: TRBJ2-1; clone_size: once; v_call: TRBV5-6; d_call: TRBD1
cdr3_nt: TGCGCCAGCCTTCTGGAGGGGAACACCGGGGAGCTGTTTTTT; cdr3_aa: CASLLEGNTGELFF; j_call: TRBJ2-2; clone_size: .; v_call: TRBV5-1; d_call: .
cdr3_nt: TGCGCCAGCAGCTTTGGGGATAATGAAAAACTGTTTTTT; cdr3_aa: CASSFGDNEKLFF; j_call: TRBJ1-4; clone_size: .; v_call: TRBV5-1; d_call: .
cdr3_nt: TGTGCCAGCAGCGCCCAGGGCATGAACACTGAAGCTTTCTTT; cdr3_aa: CASSAQGMNTEAFF; j_call: TRBJ1-1; clone_size: .; v_call: TRBV9; d_call: .
cdr3_nt: TGTGCCAGCAGCTTAGCGACTAGCGGGAGCAATGAGCAGTTCTTC; cdr3_aa: CASSLATSGSNEQFF; j_call: TRBJ2-1; clone_size: .; v_call: TRBV7-9; d_call: TRBD2
cdr3_nt: TGTGCCTGGAGTAACACCGGAAACACCATATATTTT; cdr3_aa: CAWSNTGNTIYF; j_call: TRBJ1-3; clone_size: few; v_call: TRBV30; d_call: .
cdr3_nt: TGTGCCAGCAGCCAGGAATATACAGGGCACACTGAAGCTTTCTTT; cdr3_aa: CASSQEYTGHTEAFF; j_call: TRBJ1-1; clone_size: .; v_call: TRBV6-5; d_call: .
cdr3_nt: TGTGCCAGCAGCTTTTCCGGCAATGAGCAGTTCTTC; cdr3_aa: CASSFSGNEQFF; j_call: TRBJ2-1; clone_size: .; v_call: TRBV11-2; d_call: .
cdr3_nt: TGCGCCAGCAAAAAGCGGGGTTACAATGAGCAGTTCTTC; cdr3_aa: CASKKRGYNEQFF; j_call: TRBJ2-1; clone_size: .; v_call: TRBV10-1; d_call: TRBD2
cdr3_nt: TGTGCCAGCGCGACCAGGAATTCACCCCTCCACTTT; cdr3_aa: CASATRNSPLHF; j_call: TRBJ1-6; clone_size: .; v_call: TRBV6-5; d_call: .
cdr3_nt: TGTGCCCGGGGTGGACAAATGAACACTGAAGCTTTCTTT; cdr3_aa: CARGGQMNTEAFF; j_call: TRBJ1-1; clone_size: .; v_call: TRBV10-3; d_call: .
cdr3_nt: TGTGCCAGCATGCTCAGGGAGTACGAGCAGTACTTC; cdr3_aa: CASMLREYEQYF; j_call: TRBJ2-7; clone_size: .; v_call: TRBV2; d_call: .
cdr3_nt: TGTGCCAGCAGTCCACTGGGGGGAGTTGGCTACAATGAGCAGTTCTTC; cdr3_aa: CASSPLGGVGYNEQFF; j_call: TRBJ2-1; clone_size: .; v_call: TRBV11-2; d_call: .
cdr3_nt: TGCGCCAGCAGCCTGGGACAGGGGTCGTACGAGCAGTACTTC; cdr3_aa: CASSLGQGSYEQYF; j_call: TRBJ2-7; clone_size: .; v_call: TRBV4-1; d_call: TRBD1
cdr3_nt: TGTGCCAGCAGCCTTGGCAGGGATTCACCCCTCCACTTT; cdr3_aa: CASSLGRDSPLHF; j_call: TRBJ1-6; clone_size: .; v_call: TRBV27; d_call: .
cdr3_nt: TGTGCCAGCAGTTTGTCACGGATCCCAGAGACCCAGTACTTC; cdr3_aa: CASSLSRIPETQYF; j_call: TRBJ2-5; clone_size: .; v_call: TRBV6-5; d_call: .
cdr3_nt: TGTGCCACCCAGTGGAACACCGGGGAGCTGTTTTTT; cdr3_aa: CATQWNTGELFF; j_call: TRBJ2-2; clone_size: .; v_call: TRBV10-3; d_call: .
cdr3_nt: TGTGCCAGCAGCGAGGAGATGGGCACAGATACGCAGTATTTT; cdr3_aa: CASSEEMGTDTQYF; j_call: TRBJ2-3; clone_size: .; v_call: TRBV2; d_call: .
cdr3_nt: TGTGCCACTCCGGGGAGGGGAGACACTGAAGCTTTCTTT; cdr3_aa: CATPGRGDTEAFF; j_call: TRBJ1-1; clone_size: once; v_call: TRBV7-9; d_call: .
cdr3_nt: TGTGCCAGCAGCGTAGCACAGGGTTTTTTTCGCAATCAGCCCCAGCATTTT; cdr3_aa: CASSVAQGFFRNQPQHF; j_call: TRBJ1-5; clone_size: .; v_call: TRBV9; d_call: .
cdr3_nt: TGTGCCAGCAGCCGGCCTCTCACTGAAGCTTTCTTT; cdr3_aa: CASSRPLTEAFF; j_call: TRBJ1-1; clone_size: .; v_call: TRBV6-5; d_call: .
cdr3_nt: TGTGCCAGCAGGGCAGGCGGGCCATCCCATCAGCCCCAGCATTTT; cdr3_aa: CASRAGGPSHQPQHF; j_call: TRBJ1-5; clone_size: once; v_call: TRBV2; d_call: .
cdr3_nt: TGTGCCAGCAGCCGAGATAACTATGGCTACACCTTC; cdr3_aa: CASSRDNYGYTF; j_call: TRBJ1-2; clone_size: .; v_call: TRBV7-8; d_call: .
cdr3_nt: TGTGCCAGCGGGGGTCCCTTCTATGGCTACACCTTC; cdr3_aa: CASGGPFYGYTF; j_call: TRBJ1-2; clone_size: .; v_call: TRBV7-2; d_call: .
cdr3_nt: TGTGCCAGCAGCGTAGGGCCTGGGACTGAAGCTTTCTTT; cdr3_aa: CASSVGPGTEAFF; j_call: TRBJ1-1; clone_size: few; v_call: TRBV9; d_call: .
cdr3_nt: TGTGCCAGCTCACCACGGACAAGCGAGAACACTGAAGCTTTCTTT; cdr3_aa: CASSPRTSENTEAFF; j_call: TRBJ1-1; clone_size: .; v_call: TRBV18; d_call: .
cdr3_nt: TGTGCCAGCAGTTCCCTAACAGATACGCAGTATTTT; cdr3_aa: CASSSLTDTQYF; j_call: TRBJ2-3; clone_size: .; v_call: TRBV12-3/TRBV12-4; d_call: .
cdr3_nt: TGTGCCACCAGCAGAAACCTTGGGACAGTCCTTTATGGCTACACCTTC; cdr3_aa: CATSRNLGTVLYGYTF; j_call: TRBJ1-2; clone_size: .; v_call: TRBV15; d_call: TRBD1
cdr3_nt: TGCGCCAGCAGCTTGGCCGGCGGGTCCGATGGCTACACCTTC; cdr3_aa: CASSLAGGSDGYTF; j_call: TRBJ1-2; clone_size: .; v_call: TRBV5-1; d_call: .
cdr3_nt: TGCGCCAGCATGGTATTGGCAGGAAACACTGAAGCTTTCTTT; cdr3_aa: CASMVLAGNTEAFF; j_call: TRBJ1-1; clone_size: .; v_call: TRBV5-1; d_call: .
cdr3_nt: TGTGCCACCAGTGATTCGAACTTCGCGGGTCCGGGGGGGGAGACCCAGTACTTC; cdr3_aa: CATSDSNFAGPGGETQYF; j_call: TRBJ2-5; clone_size: .; v_call: TRBV24-1; d_call: TRBD2
cdr3_nt: TGCGCCAGCAGCTCTGTCAGGGTGAGGGAGCAGTACTTC; cdr3_aa: CASSSVRVREQYF; j_call: TRBJ2-7; clone_size: .; v_call: TRBV5-1; d_call: .
cdr3_nt: TGTGCCAGCAGCCCAACCGCGGTCTCCTACGAGCAGTACTTC; cdr3_aa: CASSPTAVSYEQYF; j_call: TRBJ2-7; clone_size: few; v_call: TRBV11-3; d_call: .
cdr3_nt: TGTGCCAGCAGTAGGGGGCCAGGATCCTACGAGCAGTACTTC; cdr3_aa: CASSRGPGSYEQYF; j_call: TRBJ2-7; clone_size: .; v_call: TRBV25-1; d_call: TRBD1
cdr3_nt: TGTGCCAGCAACGGACTACAGGGGAGTGAGCAGTTCTTC; cdr3_aa: CASNGLQGSEQFF; j_call: TRBJ2-1; clone_size: .; v_call: TRBV6-6; d_call: .